Listed below are T cell receptor beta chains from one sample, sequenced in a study of OX40 agonist ivuxolimab in advanced cancers. Sequenced by immunoSEQ multiplex PCR; TCRdb stores in-frame clones only, minus some. Here the sample spans about 79,000 clones, around 94% being singletons. Specimen: CD4+ or CD8+ T cells sorted from blood, collected in a trial of the OX40 agonist ivuxolimab. The receptors stem from an adult with an advanced solid tumor such as melanoma, head and neck, liver or kidney cancer. CDR3s include the opening cysteine and the closing phenylalanine or tryptophan. Fields, in order: V gene, J gene, D gene, CDR3 DNA, CDR3 protein. The D gene is left open where the match is weak.

TRBV10-3	TRBJ2-1	TRBD2	TGTGCCATCAGTGAGTCGCGCGGGGGTACCTACAATGAGCAGTTCTTC	CAISESRGGTYNEQFF
TRBV19	TRBJ2-3	TRBD2	TGTGCCAGTAACGACCCGACTAGCGGGGGACGCACTAATACGCAGTATTTT	CASNDPTSGGRTNTQYF
TRBV21-1	TRBJ2-4	.	TGTGCCAGCAGCAAAGCGCTGGGAGGGGCCAAAAACATTCAGTACTTC	CASSKALGGAKNIQYF
TRBV7-6	TRBJ1-1	.	TGTGCCAGCAGCTCCATAGAGGGGGGGTTCGAAGCTTTCTTT	CASSSIEGGFEAFF
TRBV5-1	TRBJ1-6	.	TGCGCCAGCAGCTTGGAAGACACCCTTTCACCCCTCCACTTT	CASSLEDTLSPLHF
TRBV5-1	TRBJ2-5	TRBD2	TGCGCCAGCAGCTTTTCGACTAGCGGTGAGACCCAGTACTTC	CASSFSTSGETQYF
TRBV13	TRBJ2-7	TRBD2	TGTGCCAGCAGTTCCGGGACTAGCGGATACGAGCAGTACTTC	CASSSGTSGYEQYF
TRBV19	TRBJ2-1	TRBD2	TGTGCCAGTAGTCCTAGCGGAGCCTACAATGAGCAGTTCTTC	CASSPSGAYNEQFF
TRBV6-5	TRBJ2-1	.	TGTGCCAGCAGTCCCACCCTCTTACTATACAATGAGCAGTTCTTC	CASSPTLLLYNEQFF
TRBV4-1	TRBJ1-1	TRBD1	TGCGCCAGCAGCCACCTGACAGGGGACTCTAACACTGAAGCTTTCTTT	CASSHLTGDSNTEAFF